These 28 T cell receptor beta chains originate from one sample sequenced in a study of immune characteristics of hereditary and idiopathic chronic pancreatitis. Here immunoSEQ multiplex PCR was the method, and the copy in TCRdb shows in-frame clones only, minus some. The sample holds some 15,000 clones, around 67% seen once. The pancreas tissue came from patients undergoing total pancreatectomy with islet autotransplantation. Input material: pancreas tissue with hereditary chronic pancreatitis. Every receptor here comes from a human donor with chronic pancreatitis.

The sample holds a few counts of this clone. J is TRBJ2-1 and V is TRBV6-1; 12 bases are shared with TRBD2. The CDR3 contains 17 residues. With 4 bases clipped from V and 2 bases from J, the junction kept 6 bases outside the gene matches. Germline CDR1 and CDR2: MNHNS and SASEGT. CDR3: CASSALLAGGAYNEQFF. The CDR3 region has the DNA TGTGCCAGCAGTGCACTACTAGCGGGAGGAGCCTACAATGAGCAGTTCTTC.

This chain joins TRBV3-1 (or the pseudogene TRBV3-2) and TRBJ2-3, with D possibly matching TRBD2 (5 bases). The CDR3 runs 14 residues. Per germline, CDR1 LGHDT and CDR2 YNNKEL (reference sequence). Trimming cost V 1 base and J 1 base, with 6 bases left between them. This CDR3 is CASSQGSGTDTQYF. Here the CDR3 DNA reads TGTGCCAGCAGCCAAGGTAGCGGCACAGATACGCAGTATTTT.

The chain combines TRBV7-6 with TRBJ2-1; D is ambiguous. Deletions cut 7 bases from V and 6 bases from J, with 13 bases between. Germline V gene sequence: CDR1 SGHVS, CDR2 FNYEAQ. The CDR3 runs to 13 residues. In nucleotides, the CDR3 is TGTGCCAGCACCCCGTTAATCAGCAATGAGCAGTTCTTC. Its protein product is CASTPLISNEQFF.

V and J are TRBV28 and TRBJ2-4; weak D call: TRBD1 (6 bases). The CDR3 loop spans 14 amino acids. The V end was cut by 5 bases, the J end by 6 bases, with 14 bases between. CDR1 and CDR2 (germline): MDHEN, SYDVKM. The CDR3 nucleotides read TGTGCCAGCAGTACGGCAGGGGCCTTAAACATTCAGTACTTC. The encoded protein is CASSTAGALNIQYF.

The chain has TRBV9 and TRBJ2-2, with TRBD2 matching 8 bases. Per the germline V gene, CDR1 is SGDLS and CDR2 is YYNGEE. The CDR3 spans 13 residues. J gave up 3 bases and V 9 bases, and 4 bases lay outside the gene matches. The CDR3 loop reads CAIYSGDTGELFF. DNA for the CDR3: TGTGCCATCTATAGCGGGGACACCGGGGAGCTGTTTTTT.

The sample holds a few counts of this clone. The chain links TRBV4-1 to TRBJ2-5; 10 nucleotides line up with TRBD2. V lost 8 bases to trimming and J lost 5 bases; unmatched junction nucleotides: 5. CDR3 length equals 13 residues. Germline CDR1 is MGHRA and CDR2 is YSYEKL. This CDR3 reads CASSSSGSETQYF. The CDR3 DNA follows: TGCGCCAGCTCTTCTAGCGGGAGCGAGACCCAGTACTTC.

V gene TRBV6-4 combines with J gene TRBJ2-2; the D gene is possibly TRBD2 (5 bases). The CDR3 is made up of 13 amino acids. Germline V gene data show CDR1 as MRHNA and CDR2 as SNTAGT. Trimming pared 2 bases from V and 4 bases from J, leaving 5 bases between. The CDR3 is CASSDGSTGELFF. CDR3 sequence (DNA): TGTGCCAGCAGTGACGGGAGCACCGGGGAGCTGTTTTTT.

V usage is TRBV9 and J usage is TRBJ2-1; 8 nucleotides line up with TRBD1. V trimming: 2 bases; J trimming: 5 bases; junction bases outside the gene matches: 3. From germline, CDR1 is SGDLS and CDR2 YYNGEE. The CDR3 consists of 14 residues. CDR3 nucleotide sequence: TGTGCCAGCAGCGTTCGACAGGGGAACAATGAGCAGTTCTTC. This sequence encodes CASSVRQGNNEQFF.

This chain connects TRBV28 to TRBJ2-1; 7 bases are a match to TRBD2. The V segment lost 10 bases and the J segment 5 bases; nucleotides outside the gene matches: 5. Looked up from germline, CDR1 is MDHEN and CDR2 is SYDVKM. The CDR3 spans 12 residues. The CDR3 bases are TGTGCCACCCTAGCGGATCACAATGAGCAGTTCTTC. Its translation is CATLADHNEQFF.

The chain links TRBV4-2 to TRBJ2-7; 7 bases map to TRBD2. Germline CDR1 and CDR2: LGHNA and YNFKEQ. This CDR3 contains 15 residues. Losses at the gene ends were 0 bases for V and 0 bases for J; bases not matched to a gene: 2. CDR3 residues: CASSQEAGPSYEQYF. The DNA for the CDR3 is TGTGCCAGCAGCCAAGAAGCGGGGCCCTCCTACGAGCAGTACTTC.

The chain combines TRBV7-3 with TRBJ1-6, with D tentatively TRBD1 (6 bases). The germline V gene encodes CDR1 SGHTA and CDR2 FQGTGA. The V and J ends lost 5 bases and 7 bases respectively, with 12 bases between them. The CDR3 totals 14 residues. Written as DNA, the CDR3 is TGTGCCAGCAGCCCGGGACACGCAAATTCACCCCTCCACTTT. Translation: CASSPGHANSPLHF. Variable domain in full (rest from reference TRBV7-3 and TRBJ1-6): GAGVSQTPSNKVTEKGKYVELRCDPISGHTALYWYRQSLGQGPEFLIYFQGTGAADDSGLPNDRFFAVRPEGSVSTLKIQRTERGDSAVYLCASSPGHANSPLHFGNGTRLTVT.

Comments on this clone: At one end the junction does not follow the germline gene, possibly because of a read error. The V and J genes are TRBV5-1 and TRBJ2-5, with D perhaps TRBD1 (6 bases). Germline V gene data show CDR1 as SGHRS and CDR2 as YFSETQ. The CDR3 length is 12 residues. The CDR3 nucleotides are TGCGCCAGCAGCTTTACAGGGCAGAGTGGGGACTTC. This sequence encodes CASSFTGQSGDF.

The chain has TRBV19 and TRBJ2-7, with 14 bases that match TRBD2. This CDR3 is 16 amino acids long. J lost 7 bases, V lost 4 bases, and 9 bases had no gene match. CDR1 is LNHDA and CDR2 is SQIVND in the germline V gene (reference sequence). CDR3: CASSTTTSGRAGEQYF. Written as DNA, the CDR3 is TGTGCCAGTAGTACGACGACTAGCGGGAGGGCAGGGGAGCAGTACTTC.

This clone was detected only a few times. The CDR3 here is CASSLFRARKMGEQFF. The CDR3, as DNA: TGTGCCAGCAGTTTATTTCGGGCTCGGAAAATGGGGGAGCAGTTCTTC. The chain joins TRBV27 to TRBJ2-1; unclear D gene. Germline V lookup: CDR1 MNHEY, CDR2 SMNVEV (reference sequence). V lost 1 base and J 10 bases, leaving 20 bases between the germline ends. The CDR3 is made up of 16 amino acids.

J is TRBJ2-3 and V is TRBV27; D is unresolved. This CDR3 has 15 residues. The V end was cut by 5 bases, the J end by 2 bases, with 14 bases between. From germline, CDR1 is MNHEY and CDR2 SMNVEV (reference sequence). The CDR3 bases are TGTGCCAGCAGTCCCCGGGCCGTCCACACAGATACGCAGTATTTT. It specifies CASSPRAVHTDTQYF.

V gene TRBV24-1 combines with J gene TRBJ1-2; 8 nucleotides match TRBD1. CDR1 KGHDR and CDR2 SFDVKD come from the germline V gene. With V trimmed by 5 bases and J by 6 bases, 4 bases remained unmatched. This CDR3 region has 13 residues. As DNA, the CDR3 is TGTGCCACCAGTGTTGGACAGGGTAATGGCTACACCTTC. Translated, it gives CATSVGQGNGYTF.

The chain uses TRBV6-2 or TRBV6-3 and TRBJ2-5, with 9 bases matching TRBD1. Germline trimming cut 4 bases from V and 4 bases from J; bases unmatched to any gene: 4. Germline V CDR1 and CDR2: MNHEY, SVGEGT. The CDR3 has 14 residues. CDR3 bases: TGTGCCAGCAGTTCCGGGACAGGGCGAGAGACCCAGTACTTC. It codes for CASSSGTGRETQYF.

This chain joins TRBV5-1 and TRBJ1-5, with TRBD1 matching 11 bases. The CDR3 is made up of 15 amino acids. After removal of 4 bases from V and 3 bases from J, the junction contained 3 bases not matched to a gene. The germline CDR1 and CDR2 sequences are SGHRS and YFSETQ. CDR3 nucleotides: TGCGCCAGCAGCGAGGGACAGGGGGACAATCAGCCCCAGCATTTT. Amino acids: CASSEGQGDNQPQHF.

The rearrangement links TRBV5-1 to TRBJ2-2; either TRBD1 or TRBD2 may supply D (6 bases each). Germline CDR1 is SGHRS and CDR2 is YFSETQ. Trimming removed 2 bases at V and 3 bases at J, with 11 bases between. The CDR3 has 15 residues. The CDR3 is CASSFGGFDTGELFF. The CDR3 region has the DNA TGCGCCAGCAGCTTCGGGGGCTTCGACACCGGGGAGCTGTTTTTT.

The chain uses TRBV10-1 and TRBJ2-7; 10 bases align to TRBD2. The CDR3 is 13 amino acids. Per the germline V gene, CDR1 is WNHNN and CDR2 is SYGVQD (reference sequence). The junction had 4 bases not matched to a gene; V was cut back by 8 bases and J by 3 bases. CDR3 residues: CASPSGGSYEQYF. As DNA, the CDR3 is TGCGCCAGCCCTAGCGGGGGAAGCTACGAGCAGTACTTC.

This chain joins TRBV1 and TRBJ2-1; TRBD2, the table's D call, lacks a check against the DNA. TRBV1 is a recognized pseudogene. This CDR3 contains 16 residues. This chain's CDR3 is CTSSQLLAGGYNEQFF. CDR3 bases: TGCACCAGCAGCCAGTTACTAGCGGGAGGGTACAATGAGCAGTTCTTC.

There are a few counts of this clone. The genes are TRBV9 and TRBJ2-3, with 9 bases identical to TRBD1. The CDR3 consists of 15 residues. From germline, CDR1 is SGDLS and CDR2 YYNGEE. V shed 1 base and J 2 bases; nucleotides not matched to a gene: 2. The DNA of the CDR3 is TGTGCCAGCAGCGTAACAGGGGGCGTCACAGATACGCAGTATTTT. Translated: CASSVTGGVTDTQYF.

This clone appeared a single time. The chain carries TRBV19 and TRBJ2-2; D uncertain. V dropped 6 bases and J dropped 4 bases, with 9 bases sitting between them. Germline V gene data show CDR1 as LNHDA and CDR2 as SQIVND (reference sequence). There are 13 residues in the CDR3. The CDR3 loop is CASSSPSTGELFF. The CDR3 nucleotides read TGTGCCAGTAGCAGCCCGAGCACCGGGGAGCTGTTTTTT. The full variable domain, in which reference TRBV19 and TRBJ2-2 provide the parts outside the CDR3, is DGGITQSPKYLFRKEGQNVTLSCEQNLNHDAMYWYRQDPGQGLRLIYYSQIVNDFQKGDIAEGYSVSREKKESFPLTVTSAQKNPTAFYLCASSSPSTGELFFGEGSRLTVL.

This chain joins TRBV7-3 and TRBJ2-1; TRBD2 matches 10 bases. The length of the CDR3 is 15 residues. The germline V gene encodes CDR1 SGHTA and CDR2 FQGTGA. After removal of 0 bases from V and 7 bases from J, the junction contained 3 bases not matched to a gene. The CDR3 sequence: CASSLTSGRLNEQFF. The CDR3 DNA follows: TGTGCCAGCAGCTTAACTAGCGGGAGGTTGAATGAGCAGTTCTTC.

This clone was found a few times. The chain joins TRBV6-5 to TRBJ1-2; D ambiguous. Germline V lookup: CDR1 MNHEY, CDR2 SVGAGI. The CDR3 consists of 14 residues. Trimming removed 6 bases from V and 5 bases from J, with 16 bases in between. The CDR3 nucleotides are TGTGCCAGCAGGGGAGCCCCGGCTTCTTATGGCTACACCTTC. Encoded protein: CASRGAPASYGYTF.

This chain links TRBV7-3 with TRBJ1-4; 7 bases agree with TRBD1. From germline, CDR1 is SGHTA and CDR2 FQGTGA. Germline trimming cut 5 bases from V and 6 bases from J; bases unmatched to any gene: 0. The CDR3 covers 12 residues. CDR3 amino acids: CASSGTDEKLFF. CDR3 coding DNA: TGTGCCAGCAGCGGGACAGATGAAAAACTGTTTTTT.

This clone was observed once. The chain uses TRBV5-4 and TRBJ2-7; no definite D call. Trimming took off 1 base at V and 3 bases at J, with 11 bases between the two ends. The CDR3 is made up of 14 amino acids. The germline V gene has CDR1 SGHNT and CDR2 YYREEE (reference sequence). CDR3 sequence reads: CASSLLPDNYEQYF. CDR3 nucleotides: TGTGCCAGCAGCTTGTTGCCAGACAACTACGAGCAGTACTTC.

The CDR3 protein is CASPPGLAGEADTQYF. The CDR3 bases are TGTGCCTCCCCTCCGGGCCTAGCGGGAGAAGCAGATACGCAGTATTTT. The rearrangement joins TRBV7-3 to TRBJ2-3, with 10 positions matching TRBD2. The CDR3 has 16 amino acids. Germline V CDR1 and CDR2: SGHTA, FQGTGA. Germline trimming cut 11 bases from V and 4 bases from J; bases unmatched to any gene: 15.